This TCR beta chain was profiled in a study of blood T cells in healthy people across ages. This clonotype was detected only a few times. Germline-derived CDR1 and CDR2 are DFQATT and SNEGSKA (reference sequence). Deletions cut 4 bases from V and 2 bases from J, with 9 bases between. The CDR3 runs 14 residues. Sample-barcoded 5' priming and a J-beta primer mix drove a second PCR of 7 to 11 cycles. TCRdb passed the 5' RACE reads through MiXCR, listing each CDR3 protein once. This table holds 800,000 to 950,000 distinct CDR3 sequences, approximately 32% found once. These same records also appear under a second study, on T cells of mothers and their children.

The V call is TRBV20-1, the J call TRBJ2-6; no reliable D call. This clonotype was obtained from a woman between 40 and 55 years old in good health. Sequencing was done on a sample of blood. The CDR3 loop is CSAIGGAGANVLTF. The CDR3 DNA reads TGCAGTGCTATAGGCGGCGCTGGGGCCAACGTCCTGACTTTC.